This T cell receptor (beta chain) is drawn from a study of T cell responses to AZD1222 COVID-19 vaccine. Clones were read by immunoSEQ multiplex PCR, and TCRdb kept only the in-frame ones, dropping some. The sample carries more than 90,000 clones, 88% recorded once. V was cut by 2 bases and J by 8 bases, with 10 bases left in between. The CDR3 totals 13 residues. The germline V gene has CDR1 MDHEN and CDR2 SYDVKM. The chain has TRBV28 and TRBJ2-1, with D tentatively TRBD1 (6 bases). The sequencing used peripheral blood, collected 28 days after the second AZD1222 dose. The sequence was obtained from an adult who received the AZD1222 COVID-19 vaccine. The CDR3 reads CASSLGRGDEQFF. The CDR3 bases are TGTGCCAGCAGTTTAGGCAGGGGAGATGAGCAGTTCTTC.